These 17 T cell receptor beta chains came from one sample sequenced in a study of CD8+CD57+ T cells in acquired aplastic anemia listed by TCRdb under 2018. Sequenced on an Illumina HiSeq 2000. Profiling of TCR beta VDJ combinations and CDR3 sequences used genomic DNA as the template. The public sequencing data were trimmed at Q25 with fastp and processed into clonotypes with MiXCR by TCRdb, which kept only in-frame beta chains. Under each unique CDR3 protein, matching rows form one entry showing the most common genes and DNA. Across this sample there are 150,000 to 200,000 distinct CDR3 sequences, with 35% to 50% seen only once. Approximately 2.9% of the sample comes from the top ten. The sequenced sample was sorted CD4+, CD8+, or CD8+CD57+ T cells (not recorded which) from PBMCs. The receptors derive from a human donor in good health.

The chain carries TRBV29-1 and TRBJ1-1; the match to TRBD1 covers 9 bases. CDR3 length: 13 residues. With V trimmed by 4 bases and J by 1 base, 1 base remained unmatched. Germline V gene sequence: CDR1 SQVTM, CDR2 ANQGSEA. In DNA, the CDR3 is TGCAGCGTTGCGGGACAGGGGAACACTGAAGCTTTCTTT. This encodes CSVAGQGNTEAFF. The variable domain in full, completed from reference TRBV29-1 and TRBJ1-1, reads SAVISQKPSRDICQRGTSLTIQCQVDSQVTMMFWYRQQPGQSLTLIATANQGSEATYESGFVIDKFPISRPNLTFSTLTVSNMSPEDSSIYLCSVAGQGNTEAFFGQGTRLTVV.

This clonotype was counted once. The DNA of the CDR3 is TGCAGTGCTTACGACAGATCAGCCTACGAGCAGTACTTC. This codes for CSAYDRSAYEQYF. The chain employs TRBV20-1 and TRBJ2-7; tentative D call: TRBD1 (5 bases). The CDR3 runs 13 residues. Germline CDR1 reads DFQATT; CDR2 reads SNEGSKA (reference sequence). Trimming took 5 bases from V and 2 from J, leaving 13 bases between them.

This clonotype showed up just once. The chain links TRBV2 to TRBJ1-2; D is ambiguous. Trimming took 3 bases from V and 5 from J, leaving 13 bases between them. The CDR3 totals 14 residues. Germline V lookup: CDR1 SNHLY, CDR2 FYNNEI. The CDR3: CASSEAGPEYGYTF. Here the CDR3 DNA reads TGTGCCAGCAGTGAGGCCGGGCCTGAATATGGCTACACCTTC.

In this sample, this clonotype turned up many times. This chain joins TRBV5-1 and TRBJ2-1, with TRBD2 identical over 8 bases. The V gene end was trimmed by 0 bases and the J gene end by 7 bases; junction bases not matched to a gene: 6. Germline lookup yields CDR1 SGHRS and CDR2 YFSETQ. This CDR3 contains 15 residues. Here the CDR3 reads CASSLEGLGANEQFF. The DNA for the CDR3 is TGCGCCAGCAGCTTGGAGGGACTAGGGGCTAATGAGCAGTTCTTC.

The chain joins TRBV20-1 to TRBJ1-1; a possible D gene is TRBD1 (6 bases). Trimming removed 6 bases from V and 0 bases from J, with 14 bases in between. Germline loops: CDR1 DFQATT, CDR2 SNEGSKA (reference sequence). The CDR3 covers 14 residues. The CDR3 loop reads CSADPTGMNTEAFF. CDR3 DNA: TGCAGTGCCGACCCCACAGGGATGAACACTGAAGCTTTCTTT.

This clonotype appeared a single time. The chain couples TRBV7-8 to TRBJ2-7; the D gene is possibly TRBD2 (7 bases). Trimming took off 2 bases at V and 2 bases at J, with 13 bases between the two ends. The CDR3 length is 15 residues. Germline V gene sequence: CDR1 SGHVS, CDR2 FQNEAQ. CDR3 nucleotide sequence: TGTGCCAGCAGCTTAAAGGGGGGAGGGACCTACGAGCAGTACTTC. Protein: CASSLKGGGTYEQYF.

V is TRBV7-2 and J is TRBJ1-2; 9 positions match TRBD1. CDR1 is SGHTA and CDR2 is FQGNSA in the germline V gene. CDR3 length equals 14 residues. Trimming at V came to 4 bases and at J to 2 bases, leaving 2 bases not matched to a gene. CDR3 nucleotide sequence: TGTGCCAGCAGCTCACAGGGGGCGAACTATGGCTACACCTTC. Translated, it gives CASSSQGANYGYTF.

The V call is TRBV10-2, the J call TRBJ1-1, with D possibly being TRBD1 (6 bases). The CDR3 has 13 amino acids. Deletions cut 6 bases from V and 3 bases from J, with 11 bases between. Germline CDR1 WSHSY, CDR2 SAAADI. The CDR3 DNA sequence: TGCGCCAGCAGCCCATCAGGGGACACTGAAGCTTTCTTT. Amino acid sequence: CASSPSGDTEAFF.

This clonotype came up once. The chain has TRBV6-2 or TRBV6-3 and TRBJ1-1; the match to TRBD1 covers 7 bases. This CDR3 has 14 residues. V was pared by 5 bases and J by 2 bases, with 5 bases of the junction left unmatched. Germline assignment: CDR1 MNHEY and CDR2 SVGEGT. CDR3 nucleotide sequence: TGTGCCAGCAGTCAGGGGACAGCAAACACTGAAGCTTTCTTT. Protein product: CASSQGTANTEAFF.

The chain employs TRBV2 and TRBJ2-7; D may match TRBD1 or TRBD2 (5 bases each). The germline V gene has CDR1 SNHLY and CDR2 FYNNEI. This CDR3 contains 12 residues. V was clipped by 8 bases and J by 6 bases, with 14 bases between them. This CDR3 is CASVLGRVEQYF. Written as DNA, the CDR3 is TGTGCCAGCGTCCTGGGGCGGGTCGAGCAGTACTTC.

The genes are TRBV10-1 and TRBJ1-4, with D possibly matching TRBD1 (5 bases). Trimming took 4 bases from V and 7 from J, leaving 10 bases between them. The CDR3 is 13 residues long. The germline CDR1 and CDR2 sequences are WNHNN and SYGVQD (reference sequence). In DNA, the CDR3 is TGCGCCAGCAGTGGACAGATAACTGAAAAACTGTTTTTT. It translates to CASSGQITEKLFF.

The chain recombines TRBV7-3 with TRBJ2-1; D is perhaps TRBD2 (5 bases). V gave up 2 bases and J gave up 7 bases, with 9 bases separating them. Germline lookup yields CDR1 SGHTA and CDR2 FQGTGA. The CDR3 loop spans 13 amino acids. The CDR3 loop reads CASSLPGGNEQFF. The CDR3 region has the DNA TGTGCCAGCAGCTTACCTGGAGGTAATGAGCAGTTCTTC.

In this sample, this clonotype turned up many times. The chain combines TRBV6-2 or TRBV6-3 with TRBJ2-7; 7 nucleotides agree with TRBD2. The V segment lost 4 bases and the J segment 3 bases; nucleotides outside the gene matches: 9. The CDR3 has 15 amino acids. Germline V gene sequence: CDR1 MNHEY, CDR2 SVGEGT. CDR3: CASSSPATSRYEQYF. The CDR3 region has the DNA TGTGCCAGCAGTTCCCCGGCGACTAGCCGCTACGAGCAGTACTTC.

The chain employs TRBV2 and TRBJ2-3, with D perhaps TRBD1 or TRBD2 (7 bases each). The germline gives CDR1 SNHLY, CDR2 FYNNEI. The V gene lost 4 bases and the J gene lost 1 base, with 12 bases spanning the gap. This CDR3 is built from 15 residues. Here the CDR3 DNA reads TGTGCCAGCAGTGTCAGGGGGGGTGGCACAGATACGCAGTATTTT. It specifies CASSVRGGGTDTQYF.

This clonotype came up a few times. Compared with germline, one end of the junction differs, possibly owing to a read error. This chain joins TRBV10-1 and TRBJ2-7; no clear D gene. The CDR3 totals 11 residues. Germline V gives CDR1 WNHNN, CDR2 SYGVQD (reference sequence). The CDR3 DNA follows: TGTGCCAGCAGTGCCTTATACGAGCAGTACTTC. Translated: CASSALYEQYF.

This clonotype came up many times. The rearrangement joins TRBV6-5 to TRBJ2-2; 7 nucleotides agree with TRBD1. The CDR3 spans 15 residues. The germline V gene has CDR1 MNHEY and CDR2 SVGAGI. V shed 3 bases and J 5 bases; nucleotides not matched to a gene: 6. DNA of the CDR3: TGTGCCAGCAGTTATCGGGACAGCCCAACCGGGGAGCTGTTTTTT. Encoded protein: CASSYRDSPTGELFF.

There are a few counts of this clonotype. In nucleotides, the CDR3 is TGTGCCAGCAGACCCGGGACAGGGGGAAACACTGAAGCTTTCTTT. This gives the protein CASRPGTGGNTEAFF. The genes are TRBV2 and TRBJ1-1; 11 bases fit TRBD1. CDR1 SNHLY and CDR2 FYNNEI come from the germline V gene. This CDR3 contains 15 residues. The V segment lost 6 bases and the J segment 2 bases; nucleotides outside the gene matches: 5.